The rows below give T cell receptor beta chains drawn from one sample of a study of T cells after somatic rescue of genetic block. The assay was immunoSEQ multiplex PCR, and TCRdb's table has in-frame clones only and misses some. The sample has approximately 78,000 clones; roughly 90% are singletons. Sample: peripheral blood mononuclear cells (PBMCs). Receptor source: a man aged 30 to 39. The CDR3 runs from the conserved cysteine through the conserved F or W. The order of the fields is clone size, D gene, V gene, J gene, CDR3 DNA, CDR3 protein. A D gene is named only where the DNA matches it firmly. Clone size, where shown, is once, few, many, or a class for clones that have expanded.

size: NA; D: TRBD2; V: TRBV6-1; J: TRBJ2-7; DNA: TGTGCCAGCTCCCAAGCGGGAGGCCCCTACGAGCAGTACTTC; CDR3: CASSQAGGPYEQYF
size: NA; D: TRBD1; V: TRBV5-1; J: TRBJ2-7; DNA: TGCGCCAGCAGCGGGGACAGGTCCTACGAGCAGTACTTC; CDR3: CASSGDRSYEQYF
size: NA; D: NA; V: TRBV5-6; J: TRBJ2-7; DNA: TGTGCCAGCAGCGGGGGACGGCAAGGGTACGAGCAGTACTTC; CDR3: CASSGGRQGYEQYF
size: NA; D: NA; V: TRBV19; J: TRBJ1-1; DNA: TGTGCCAGCAATACTCACACTGAAGCTTTCTTT; CDR3: CASNTHTEAFF
size: NA; D: TRBD2; V: TRBV5-1; J: TRBJ2-1; DNA: TGCGCCAGCAGCTTGTTGAGCGGGGGCCTTAACAATGAGCAGTTCTTC; CDR3: CASSLLSGGLNNEQFF
size: NA; D: TRBD1; V: TRBV29-1; J: TRBJ2-7; DNA: TGCAGCGCTCGGGACAGGGGGACCCACGAGCAGTACTTC; CDR3: CSARDRGTHEQYF
size: NA; D: NA; V: TRBV15; J: TRBJ2-5; DNA: TGTGCCACCAGGTACAGGCTCCAAGAGACCCAGTACTTC; CDR3: CATRYRLQETQYF
size: NA; D: TRBD1; V: TRBV2; J: TRBJ2-1; DNA: TGTGCCAGCAGGATTAGACAGGGATCACGCGATGAGCAGTTCTTC; CDR3: CASRIRQGSRDEQFF
size: NA; D: NA; V: TRBV6-1; J: TRBJ2-3; DNA: TGTGCCAGCAGTGGAAGGACCCTAGGGGAAACGCAGTATTTT; CDR3: CASSGRTLGETQYF
size: NA; D: NA; V: TRBV30; J: TRBJ2-7; DNA: TGTGCCTGGAGTCAGGGTGGAAACGAGCAGTACTTC; CDR3: CAWSQGGNEQYF
size: NA; D: NA; V: TRBV7-9; J: TRBJ2-3; DNA: TGTGCCAGCAGCTTAGAAGCAACCGGGACCTTGTATTTT; CDR3: CASSLEATGTLYF
size: NA; D: NA; V: TRBV27; J: TRBJ1-5; DNA: TGTGCCAGCAGCACCGGGACAAAGAGCAATCAGCCCCAGCATTTT; CDR3: CASSTGTKSNQPQHF
size: NA; D: TRBD1; V: TRBV6-1; J: TRBJ2-7; DNA: TGTGCCAGCAGTGAAGCGCTTACAGGGGGCAAATACGAGCAGTACTTC; CDR3: CASSEALTGGKYEQYF
size: NA; D: NA; V: TRBV20-1; J: TRBJ2-7; DNA: TGCAGTGCTAGTCGCGGGGACGAGCAGTACTTC; CDR3: CSASRGDEQYF
size: NA; D: TRBD1; V: TRBV29-1; J: TRBJ2-2; DNA: TGCAGCGTAGCACAGGGGCATAGCACCGGGGAGCTGTTTTTT; CDR3: CSVAQGHSTGELFF
size: NA; D: TRBD1; V: TRBV5-6; J: TRBJ2-7; DNA: TGTGCCAGCATGGACAGGTTCTCCTACGAGCAGTACTTC; CDR3: CASMDRFSYEQYF
size: once; D: NA; V: TRBV7-9; J: TRBJ2-1; DNA: TGTGCCAGCAGCAACATGGGGGGATCCTACAATGAGCAGTTCTTC; CDR3: CASSNMGGSYNEQFF
size: few; D: NA; V: TRBV5-1; J: TRBJ1-5; DNA: TGCGCCAGCAGCTTTACAGGGTTTGAGCAGCCCCAGCATTTT; CDR3: CASSFTGFEQPQHF